The present T cell receptor (beta chain) was sequenced within a study of vaccination and CD4 T cells after COVID-19. The wider study: Six males and four females, two Hispanic, made up the convalescents. Post-vaccination samples were procured at a median of approximately 72 days following dose two (range 14 to 241).

V was trimmed by 2 bases and J by 3 bases, leaving 8 bases between them. Per the germline V gene, CDR1 is SGDLS and CDR2 is YYNGEE. This CDR3 is built from 13 residues. The assay that was used to sequence DNA from cultured CD4+ T cells was the Oncomine TCR Beta short-read assay. Cultured CD4+ T cells were the source of extracted genomic DNA. TCRdb redid the calling of the PCR reads with MiXCR, one entry per CDR3 protein. In the table there are about 7,000 distinct CDR3 sequences, about two fifths of which are singletons. As to treatment: approximately 9-day PBMC culture with coronavirus spike peptide pools or control peptides (ViraFEST assay). Those CD4+ T cells from the unexposed donor predate the COVID-19 pandemic (2011-2018). Each of days 3 and 7 saw half the medium replaced by fresh IL-2 medium. In its sample, this clonotype was seen once. The target antigen is unknown.

The source is a human donor in good health. This rearrangement joins TRBV9 to TRBJ2-5, with D maybe TRBD2 (5 bases). Material for sequencing was CD4+ T cells from blood, cultured in vitro. In DNA form, the CDR3 reads TGTGCCAGCAGCGTTTCCGGGGAAGAGACCCAGTACTTC. Translating gives CASSVSGEETQYF.